This T cell receptor (beta chain) was observed in a study of PD-1 blockade in classical Hodgkin lymphoma. The repertoire was sequenced with immunoSEQ multiplex PCR; TCRdb's copy has only in-frame clones and lacks some. Altogether about 25,000 clones are present, roughly two thirds being singletons, with the ten largest covering approximately 3.3%. Exposure to brentuximab vedotin varied, and each patient had relapsed following autologous stem cell transplantation. Here the sequenced sample was peripheral blood mononuclear cells (PBMCs), taken at baseline. The TCR sequence derives from a human donor with classical Hodgkin lymphoma.

CDR3 sequence reads: CASSGGSYNEQFF. In DNA form, the CDR3 reads TGTGCCAGCAGCGGGGGCTCCTACAATGAGCAGTTCTTC. The chain has TRBV9 and TRBJ2-1, with unresolved D. This CDR3 contains 13 residues. Germline CDR1 is SGDLS and CDR2 is YYNGEE. V lost 3 bases and J lost 0, with 4 bases in between.